These 10 T cell receptor beta chains originate from one sample sequenced in a study of identical twins. TCRdb called the 5' RACE reads again in MiXCR, with one record for every CDR3 protein. This table has roughly 500,000 distinct CDR3 sequences, around 20% appearing once. In addition, the sample was reused for a study of T cells expressing NK-cell markers.

The sequenced material came from CD4+ T cells sorted from blood. The receptor source for this set is a woman under 30 in good health.

The chain links TRBV12-3 or TRBV12-4 to TRBJ2-2; 8 nucleotides agree with TRBD2. V was pared by 7 bases and J by 7 bases, with 14 bases of the junction left unmatched. The CDR3 has 16 residues. CDR3 in amino acids: CASNPGGGRFGGELFF. CDR3 DNA sequence: TGTGCCAGCAATCCCGGGGGGGGCCGATTCGGCGGGGAGCTGTTTTTT.

CDR3 DNA: TGCAGTGCTAGTAAGTCTAGCGGGCCTTACGAGCAGTACTTC. This encodes CSASKSSGPYEQYF. The gene calls are TRBV20-1 and TRBJ2-7, with TRBD2 identical over 8 bases. Germline lookup yields CDR1 DFQATT and CDR2 SNEGSKA (reference sequence). V lost 3 bases to trimming and J lost 4 bases; unmatched junction nucleotides: 8. This CDR3 spans 14 amino acids.

The chain couples TRBV12-3 or TRBV12-4 to TRBJ2-5; weak D call: TRBD2 (5 bases). Trimming took 3 bases from V and 1 from J, leaving 9 bases between them. This CDR3 is 14 amino acids long. The CDR3 DNA follows: TGTGCCAGCAGTTTTAGGGCGGGCCAAGAGACCCAGTACTTC. Translation: CASSFRAGQETQYF.

In this sample, this clonotype turned up a few times. The chain combines TRBV27 with TRBJ1-5, with D perhaps matching TRBD1 (5 bases). V was pared by 5 bases and J by 5 bases, with 16 bases between. The CDR3 extends over 15 amino acids. Germline V gives CDR1 MNHEY, CDR2 SMNVEV (reference sequence). In nucleotides, the CDR3 is TGTGCCAGCAGTCGAGGACATCCCGGAGATCAGCCCCAGCATTTT. Translation gives CASSRGHPGDQPQHF.

The rearrangement links TRBV6-2 or TRBV6-3 to TRBJ2-1; 9 positions match TRBD2. The V and J ends lost 5 bases and 9 bases, in that order; junction bases with no gene match: 5. The CDR3 is 13 amino acids. Germline assignment: CDR1 MNHEY and CDR2 SVGEGT. The DNA of the CDR3 is TGTGCCAGCAGTCTTGCGGGAGGGGGTGAGCAGTTCTTC. Residues: CASSLAGGGEQFF.

The rearrangement uses TRBV20-1 and TRBJ2-7; 10 bases match TRBD2. Germline loops: CDR1 DFQATT, CDR2 SNEGSKA (reference sequence). V lost 6 bases and J lost 5; bases outside the gene matches: 10. The CDR3 is 14 residues long. The CDR3 region is CSAHAPGTSDEQYF. CDR3 sequence (DNA): TGCAGTGCCCACGCACCCGGGACTAGCGACGAGCAGTACTTC.

This clonotype was observed a few times. The gene calls are TRBV20-1 and TRBJ2-5; 7 bases are shared with TRBD2. Germline CDR1 and CDR2: DFQATT and SNEGSKA (reference sequence). The CDR3 is made up of 13 amino acids. The V segment lost 4 bases and the J segment 2 bases; nucleotides outside the gene matches: 4. The chain's CDR3 is CSANERGQETQYF. CDR3 coding DNA: TGCAGTGCTAACGAGCGGGGACAAGAGACCCAGTACTTC.

This sequence joins TRBV5-1 and TRBJ2-5, with 9 bases that match TRBD2. J lost 5 bases, V lost 7 bases, and 6 bases had no gene match. Germline V lookup: CDR1 SGHRS, CDR2 YFSETQ. The CDR3 runs 13 residues. The CDR3: CASGSGGTETQYF. The CDR3 bases are TGCGCCAGCGGGAGCGGGGGGACTGAGACCCAGTACTTC. The complete variable domain, with remaining parts taken from reference TRBV5-1 and TRBJ2-5, reads KAGVTQTPRYLIKTRGQQVTLSCSPISGHRSVSWYQQTPGQGLQFLFEYFSETQRNKGNFPGRFSGRQFSNSRSEMNVSTLELGDSALYLCASGSGGTETQYFGPGTRLLVL.

This clonotype was counted many times. The genes are TRBV6-5 and TRBJ1-2; unclear D gene. Germline V gene sequence: CDR1 MNHEY, CDR2 SVGAGI. This CDR3 is built from 12 residues. V shed 6 bases and J shed 5 bases, with 10 bases lying between them. CDR3 bases: TGTGCCAGCAGCCAGTTAGGGTATGGCTACACCTTC. Encoded protein: CASSQLGYGYTF.

This clonotype appeared a few times. The chain couples TRBV12-5 to TRBJ2-6; D remains unclear. Trimming took off 6 bases at V and 1 base at J, with 4 bases between the two ends. The V gene's germline CDR1 is LGHNT and CDR2 FRNRAP. The CDR3 has 13 residues. The CDR3 loop is CASGGSGANVLTF. In DNA form, the CDR3 reads TGTGCTAGTGGGGGGTCTGGGGCCAACGTCCTGACTTTC.